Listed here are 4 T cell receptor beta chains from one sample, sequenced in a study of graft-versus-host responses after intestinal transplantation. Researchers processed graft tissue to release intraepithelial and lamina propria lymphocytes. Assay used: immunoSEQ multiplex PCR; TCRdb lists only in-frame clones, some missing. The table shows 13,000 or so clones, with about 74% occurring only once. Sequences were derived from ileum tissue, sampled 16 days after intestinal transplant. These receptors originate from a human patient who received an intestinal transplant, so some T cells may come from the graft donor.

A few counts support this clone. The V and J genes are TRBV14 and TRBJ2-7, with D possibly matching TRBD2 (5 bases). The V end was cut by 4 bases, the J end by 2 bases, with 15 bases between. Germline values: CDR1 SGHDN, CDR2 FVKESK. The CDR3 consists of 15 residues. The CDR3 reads CASSLPDGGTYEQYF. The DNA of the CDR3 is TGTGCCAGCAGCCTTCCGGACGGAGGAACCTACGAGCAGTACTTC.

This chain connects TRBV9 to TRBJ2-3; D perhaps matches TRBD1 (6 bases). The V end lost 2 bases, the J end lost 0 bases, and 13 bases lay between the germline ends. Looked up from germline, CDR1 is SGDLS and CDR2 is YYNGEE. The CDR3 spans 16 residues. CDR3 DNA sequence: TGTGCCAGCAGCGTGTTGTGGGGGCAAAGCACAGATACGCAGTATTTT. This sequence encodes CASSVLWGQSTDTQYF.

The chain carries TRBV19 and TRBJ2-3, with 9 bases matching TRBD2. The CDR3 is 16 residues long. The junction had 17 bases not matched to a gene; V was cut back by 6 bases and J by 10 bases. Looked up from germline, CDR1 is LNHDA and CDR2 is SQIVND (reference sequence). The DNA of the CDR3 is TGTGCCAGTAGACCGACCGTGGCGGGAGGGCTTGCCTCGCAGTATTTT. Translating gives CASRPTVAGGLASQYF.

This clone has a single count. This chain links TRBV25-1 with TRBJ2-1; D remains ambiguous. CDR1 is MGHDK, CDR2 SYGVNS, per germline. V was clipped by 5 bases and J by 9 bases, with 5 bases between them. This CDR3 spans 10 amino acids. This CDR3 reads CASSHIEQFF. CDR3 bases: TGTGCCAGCAGTCACATTGAGCAGTTCTTC.